The clone carrying this T cell receptor beta chain was found a few times. Antigen unknown. Construction of the TCRbeta library involved unique molecular identifiers. A single record per CDR3 protein comes from TCRdb applying MiXCR to the PCR reads. The data contain some 600,000 distinct CDR3 sequences, under 15% of them singletons. This entry comes from a study of T-cell reconstitution after alpha-beta-depleted transplantation in children. The study, taken as a whole, reports: T-cell counts and diversity at one year following transplant were attributed mainly to newly produced T cells. At around two months after transplant, the alpha-beta T cells were reportedly derived from several hundred expanded clones that came from non-depleted graft cells.

The V gene lost 7 bases and the J gene lost 9 bases, with 13 bases spanning the gap. Per germline, CDR1 MDHEN and CDR2 SYDVKM. The CDR3 runs 12 residues. Sample: PBMCs, mostly from graft donor cells, taken 360 days after TCRalphabeta/CD19-depleted stem cell transplant. This clonotype was sampled from a male patient aged 10 to 17 who had a stem cell transplant for acute myeloid leukemia, so the T cells may come from the graft donor. V gene TRBV28 combines with J gene TRBJ2-1; D is unresolved. CDR3 sequence (DNA): TGTGCCAGCACCGACATTTGGACTGAGCAGTTCTTC. Its protein is CASTDIWTEQFF.